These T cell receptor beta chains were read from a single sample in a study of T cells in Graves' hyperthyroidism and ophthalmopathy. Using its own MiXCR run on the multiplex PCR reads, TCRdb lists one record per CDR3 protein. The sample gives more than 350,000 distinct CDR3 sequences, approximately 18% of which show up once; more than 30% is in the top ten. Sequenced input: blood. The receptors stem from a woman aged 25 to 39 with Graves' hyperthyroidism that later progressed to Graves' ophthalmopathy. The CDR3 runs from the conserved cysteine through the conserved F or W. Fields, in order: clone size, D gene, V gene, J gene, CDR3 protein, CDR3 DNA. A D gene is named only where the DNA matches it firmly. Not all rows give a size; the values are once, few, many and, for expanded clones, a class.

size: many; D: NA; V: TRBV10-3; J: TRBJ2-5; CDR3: CAISDPGSGQETQYF; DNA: TGTGCCATCAGTGATCCAGGAAGCGGCCAAGAGACCCAGTACTTC
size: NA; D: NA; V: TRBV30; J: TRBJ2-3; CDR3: CAWSGKSSQNPADTQYF; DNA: TGTGCCTGGAGTGGAAAGTCGTCCCAAAACCCCGCAGATACGCAGTATTTT
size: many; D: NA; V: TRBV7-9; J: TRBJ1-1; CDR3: CASSLAEQRSAFF; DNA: TGTGCCAGCAGCTTAGCAGAGCAGAGGAGCGCTTTCTTT
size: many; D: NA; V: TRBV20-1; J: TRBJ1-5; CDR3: CSAKGLGNQPQHF; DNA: TGCAGTGCTAAGGGGCTTGGTAATCAGCCCCAGCATTTT
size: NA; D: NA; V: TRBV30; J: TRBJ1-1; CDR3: CAWSVAGQSEAFF; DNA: TGTGCCTGGAGTGTAGCCGGGCAGAGTGAAGCTTTCTTT
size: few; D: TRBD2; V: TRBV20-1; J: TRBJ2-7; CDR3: CSATGRTSKSYEQYF; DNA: TGCAGTGCTACCGGGAGGACGAGTAAGTCCTACGAGCAGTACTTC
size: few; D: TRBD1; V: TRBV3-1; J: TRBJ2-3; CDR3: CASSQGRRGLDTQYF; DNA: TGTGCCAGCAGCCAAGGTCGCAGGGGGCTAGATACGCAGTATTTT
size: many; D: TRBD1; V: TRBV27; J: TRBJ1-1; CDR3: CASSFQQGAVVTEAFF; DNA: TGTGCCAGCAGTTTTCAGCAGGGGGCGGTGGTCACTGAAGCTTTCTTT
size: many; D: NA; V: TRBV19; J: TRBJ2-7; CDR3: CASSTGPNEQYF; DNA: TGTGCCAGTAGTACTGGACCTAACGAGCAGTACTTC
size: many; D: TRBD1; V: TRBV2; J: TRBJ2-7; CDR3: CASSEGRGTGAYYEQYF; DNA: TGTGCCAGCAGTGAAGGGAGGGGGACAGGGGCTTACTACGAGCAGTACTTC
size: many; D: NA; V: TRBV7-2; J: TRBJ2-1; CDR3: CASSLGQASSEQFF; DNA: TGTGCCAGCAGCTTGGGGCAGGCATCCAGTGAGCAGTTCTTC
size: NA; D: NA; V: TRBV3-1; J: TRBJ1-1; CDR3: CASSGVTEAFF; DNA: TGTGCCAGCAGCGGGGTCACTGAAGCTTTCTTT
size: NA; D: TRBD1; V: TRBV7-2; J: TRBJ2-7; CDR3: CASSLGGTGYYEQYF; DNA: TGTGCCAGCAGCTTAGGGGGGACAGGGTACTACGAGCAGTACTTC
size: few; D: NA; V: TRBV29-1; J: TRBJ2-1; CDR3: CSVKGQSSSYNEQFF; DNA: TGCAGCGTTAAGGGGCAATCTAGCTCCTACAATGAGCAGTTCTTC
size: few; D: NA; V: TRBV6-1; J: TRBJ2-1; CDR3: CASRRVGRYNEQFF; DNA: TGTGCCAGCAGAAGAGTTGGGCGATACAATGAGCAGTTCTTC
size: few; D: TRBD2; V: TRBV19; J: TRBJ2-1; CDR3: CASSIGSSGIVFSSYNEQFF; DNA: TGTGCCAGTAGTATCGGTTCTAGCGGGATTGTCTTTAGCTCCTACAATGAGCAGTTCTTC
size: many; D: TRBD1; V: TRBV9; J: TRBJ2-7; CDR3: CASSVGGDRDYEQYF; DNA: TGTGCCAGCAGCGTGGGCGGGGACAGGGACTACGAGCAGTACTTC
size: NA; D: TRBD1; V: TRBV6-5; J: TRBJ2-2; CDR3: CASSSSLGQDTGELFF; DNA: TGTGCCAGCAGTTCATCTCTCGGACAGGACACCGGGGAGCTGTTTTTT
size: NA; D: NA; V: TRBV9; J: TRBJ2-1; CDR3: CASSVAPESYNEQFF; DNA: TGTGCCAGCAGCGTAGCTCCAGAGTCTTACAATGAGCAGTTCTTC
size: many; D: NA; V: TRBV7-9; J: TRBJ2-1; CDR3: CASSLASADEQFF; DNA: TGTGCCAGCAGCTTAGCGAGTGCCGATGAGCAGTTCTTC
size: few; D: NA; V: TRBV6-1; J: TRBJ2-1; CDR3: CASSPAPIGYNEQFF; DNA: TGTGCCAGCAGCCCGGCCCCGATTGGGTACAATGAGCAGTTCTTC
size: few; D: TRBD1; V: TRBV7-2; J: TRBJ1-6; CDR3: CASSLAGQVNPPLHF; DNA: TGTGCCAGCAGCTTAGCGGGACAGGTTAATCCACCCCTCCACTTT
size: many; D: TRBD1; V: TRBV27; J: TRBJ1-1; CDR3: CASSPRDRVQPRATEAFF; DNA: TGTGCCAGCAGTCCCCGGGACAGGGTTCAACCCAGGGCCACTGAAGCTTTCTTT
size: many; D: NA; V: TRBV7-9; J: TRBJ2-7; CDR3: CASSLRADYEQYF; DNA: TGTGCCAGCAGCTTAAGGGCAGACTACGAGCAGTACTTC
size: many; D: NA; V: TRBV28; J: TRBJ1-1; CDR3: CASRYPRQNTEAFF; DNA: TGTGCCAGCAGATACCCAAGACAGAACACTGAAGCTTTCTTT
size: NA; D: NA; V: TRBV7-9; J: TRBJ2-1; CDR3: CASSPPARGDEQFF; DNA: TGTGCCAGCAGCCCCCCAGCGCGGGGCGATGAGCAGTTCTTC
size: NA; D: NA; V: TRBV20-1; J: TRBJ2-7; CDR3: CSAPRVPSVSYEQYF; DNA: TGCAGTGCTCCAAGGGTGCCCAGCGTCTCCTACGAGCAGTACTTC
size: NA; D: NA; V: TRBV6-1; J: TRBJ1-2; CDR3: CASSELGNWSNYGYTF; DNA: TGTGCCAGCAGTGAATTGGGTAATTGGAGTAACTATGGCTACACCTTC
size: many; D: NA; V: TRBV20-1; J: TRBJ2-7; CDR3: CSATNQEPYEQYF; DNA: TGCAGTGCTACAAACCAAGAGCCCTACGAGCAGTACTTC